The 29 T cell receptor beta chains presented below share a single source sample, sequenced in a study of post-analysis software for immune sequencing data. Study-wide findings and caveats: Patients had higher frequencies than controls of about 5 TRBV segments, including TRBV5-6, TRBV5-1 and TRBV20-1.

Researchers reported that TCR beta cDNA libraries carried unique molecular identifiers. MiXCR was run by TCRdb on the PCR reads, yielding one entry per CDR3 protein. In the table there are 740,000 or so distinct CDR3 sequences, approximately 57% of which are singletons. Which antigens these TCRs recognize remains unknown. The source material was blood. These TCRs come from a girl aged 10-17 years with multiple sclerosis.

In regard to this clonotype: Mismatch with germline at one junction end may stem from a read error. The chain couples TRBV2 to TRBJ2-1, with TRBD2 identical over 8 bases. Per the germline V gene, CDR1 is SNHLY and CDR2 is FYNNEI. This CDR3 is built from 13 residues. CDR3 in amino acids: CANSDRLAGEQFF. Here the CDR3 DNA reads TGTGCCAACAGTGACCGGCTAGCGGGTGAGCAGTTCTTC. The full variable domain, with the rest looked up from reference TRBV2 and TRBJ2-1, is EPEVTQTPSHQVTQMGQEVILRCVPISNHLYFYWYRQILGQKVEFLVSFYNNEISEKSEIFDDQFSVERPDGSNFTLKIRSTKLEDSAMYFCANSDRLAGEQFFGPGTRLTVL.

The chain employs TRBV6-1 and TRBJ1-2; D is unresolved. Germline V gene sequence: CDR1 MNHNS, CDR2 SASEGT. Trimming removed 4 bases at V and 4 bases at J, with 7 bases between. The CDR3 totals 12 residues. CDR3 sequence: CASSGAFYGYTF. The CDR3 DNA is TGTGCCAGCAGTGGGGCTTTCTATGGCTACACCTTC.

The chain has TRBV24-1 and TRBJ2-2, with 11 nucleotides matching TRBD1. Trimming cost V 4 bases and J 7 bases; bases outside gene matches: 4. The CDR3 consists of 15 residues. Germline assignment: CDR1 KGHDR and CDR2 SFDVKD. CDR3 amino acids: CATSEGQGDVGELFF. In DNA, the CDR3 is TGTGCCACCAGTGAGGGACAGGGGGACGTCGGGGAGCTGTTTTTT.

J is TRBJ1-1 and V is TRBV7-9; D is unresolved. The CDR3 sequence is 16 residues long. Deletions cut 3 bases from V and 0 bases from J, with 14 bases between. From germline, CDR1 is SEHNR and CDR2 FQNEAQ (reference sequence). DNA for the CDR3: TGTGCCAGCAGCTTGAACCGACTAGCGGTGAACACTGAAGCTTTCTTT. It encodes CASSLNRLAVNTEAFF.

The chain combines TRBV12-3 or TRBV12-4 with TRBJ2-5, with unresolved D. V gave up 6 bases and J gave up 1 base, with 9 bases separating them. CDR3 length equals 13 residues. As DNA, the CDR3 is TGTGCCAGCAGCAGTAATACCCAAGAGACCCAGTACTTC. The encoded protein is CASSSNTQETQYF.

The CDR3 sequence: CASSPTSFKVQETQYF. CDR3 DNA sequence: TGTGCCAGCAGTCCGACTAGCTTTAAGGTCCAAGAGACCCAGTACTTC. V gene TRBV12-3 or TRBV12-4 combines with J gene TRBJ2-4, with 7 bases that match TRBD2. The J call may be in error: the DNA end matches TRBJ2-5 better. The CDR3 runs to 16 residues.

This chain uses TRBV29-1 with TRBJ1-2; D is undetermined. V was pared by 7 bases and J by 3 bases, with 6 bases between. This CDR3 has 10 amino acids. The germline CDR1 and CDR2 sequences are SQVTM and ANQGSEA. The CDR3 is CSAWDYGYTF. The CDR3 nucleotides are TGCAGCGCCTGGGACTATGGCTACACCTTC. The whole variable domain, filled in from reference TRBV29-1 and TRBJ1-2, reads SAVISQKPSRDICQRGTSLTIQCQVDSQVTMMFWYRQQPGQSLTLIATANQGSEATYESGFVIDKFPISRPNLTFSTLTVSNMSPEDSSIYLCSAWDYGYTFGSGTRLTVV.

The V gene is TRBV9, the J gene TRBJ2-1, with D tentatively TRBD2 (7 bases). Trimming took 3 bases from V and 6 from J, leaving 19 bases between them. The CDR3 runs to 16 residues. CDR1 SGDLS and CDR2 YYNGEE come from the germline V gene. The CDR3 DNA is TGTGCCAGCAGCGGGAGGGGGGGAGTCAGCGCCAATGAGCAGTTCTTC. This sequence encodes CASSGRGGVSANEQFF. Complete variable domain (other parts from reference TRBV9 and TRBJ2-1): DSGVTQTPKHLITATGQRVTLRCSPRSGDLSVYWYQQSLDQGLQFLIQYYNGEERAKGNILERFSAQQFPDLHSELNLSSLELGDSALYFCASSGRGGVSANEQFFGPGTRLTVL.

V gene TRBV7-9 combines with J gene TRBJ1-5, with 7 bases fitting TRBD1. The CDR3 sequence is 16 residues long. V lost 1 base and J lost 5; bases outside the gene matches: 8. The germline gives CDR1 SEHNR, CDR2 FQNEAQ (reference sequence). Written as DNA, the CDR3 is TGTGCCAGCAGCTTAGACACAGGGGCGTACGATCAGCCCCAGCATTTT. This encodes CASSLDTGAYDQPQHF.

This clonotype was observed a few times. This sequence joins TRBV28 and TRBJ2-1; no reliable D call. The V end was cut by 5 bases, the J end by 14 bases, with 25 bases between. Germline lookup yields CDR1 MDHEN and CDR2 SYDVKM. The CDR3 has 15 residues. Written as DNA, the CDR3 is TGTGCCAGCAGTCTGGACGGCGCCTTGGGCTTTAGTGAGTTCTTC. As protein: CASSLDGALGFSEFF.

This chain joins TRBV13 and TRBJ1-6; D is uncertain. V was pared by 4 bases and J by 10 bases, with 11 bases between. CDR3 size: 13 residues. Germline V gene sequence: CDR1 PRHDT, CDR2 FYEKMQ (reference sequence). CDR3 sequence: CASSWTGQSPLHF. CDR3 DNA: TGTGCCAGCAGCTGGACCGGGCAATCACCCCTCCACTTT.

The chain joins TRBV12-3 or TRBV12-4 to TRBJ1-2, with TRBD1 matching over 7 bases. V gave up 7 bases and J gave up 5 bases; unmatched junction bases: 7. The CDR3 contains 13 residues. The CDR3, as DNA: TGTGCCAGCACCACCAAGGGGGCATATGGCTACACCTTC. Translating gives CASTTKGAYGYTF.

This clonotype showed up many times. This chain's CDR3 is CASSRRLAGIQDTQYF. CDR3 DNA: TGTGCCAGCAGCCGAAGACTAGCGGGGATACAAGATACGCAGTATTTT. The chain carries TRBV3-1 and TRBJ2-3; 11 positions agree with TRBD2. The germline V gene encodes CDR1 LGHDT and CDR2 YNNKEL (reference sequence). The trim removed 4 bases at V and 5 bases at J, leaving 8 bases unmatched. This CDR3 is built from 16 residues.

CDR3 sequence: CASSQESVRQGQETQYF. The DNA of the CDR3 is TGTGCCAGCAGCCAAGAGAGCGTGAGACAGGGACAAGAGACCCAGTACTTC. The chain links TRBV3-1 to TRBJ2-5; 7 bases match TRBD1. The V gene end was trimmed by 0 bases and the J gene end by 2 bases; junction bases not matched to a gene: 9. CDR1 and CDR2 from the germline V gene are LGHDT and YNNKEL (reference sequence). The CDR3 totals 17 residues.

The rearrangement links TRBV3-1 to TRBJ1-4; the D is unclear. This CDR3 spans 13 amino acids. The germline CDR1 and CDR2 sequences are LGHDT and YNNKEL (reference sequence). V was pared by 3 bases and J by 7 bases, with 9 bases between. Here the CDR3 reads CASSQHGPEKLFF. The CDR3 DNA is TGTGCCAGCAGCCAGCACGGACCTGAAAAACTGTTTTTT.

This clonotype turned up a few times. The chain carries TRBV20-1 and TRBJ1-2, with unresolved D. From germline, CDR1 is DFQATT and CDR2 SNEGSKA (reference sequence). The CDR3 runs to 15 residues. Trimming removed 0 bases at V and 3 bases at J, with 14 bases between. CDR3: CSARDLKFIYYGYTF. The CDR3 nucleotides are TGCAGTGCTAGAGATCTCAAGTTCATCTACTATGGCTACACCTTC.

V gene TRBV11-2 combines with J gene TRBJ1-2; D is perhaps TRBD1 (5 bases). The V end lost 1 base, the J end lost 0 bases, and 21 bases lay between the germline ends. In germline, CDR1 is SGHAT, CDR2 FQNNGV. The CDR3 is made up of 19 amino acids. The CDR3 here is CASSLVRRDGPEANYGYTF. The CDR3 coding sequence is TGTGCCAGCAGCTTAGTTCGGCGGGACGGCCCGGAGGCTAACTATGGCTACACCTTC.

This clonotype was detected a few times. The chain carries TRBV25-1 and TRBJ2-1; D not certain. The CDR3 loop spans 14 amino acids. From germline, CDR1 is MGHDK and CDR2 SYGVNS. Trimming cost V 8 bases and J 4 bases, with 15 bases left between them. DNA for the CDR3: TGTGCCAGCGGCTCGATCTCCCTTTACAATGAGCAGTTCTTC. This sequence encodes CASGSISLYNEQFF.

The J gene is TRBJ2-7, the V gene TRBV12-3 or TRBV12-4, with D unclear. V lost 6 bases and J lost 2, with 11 bases in between. The CDR3 has 13 residues. This chain's CDR3 is CASSQTAPYEQYF. In nucleotides, the CDR3 is TGTGCCAGCAGCCAAACTGCTCCCTACGAGCAGTACTTC.

This clonotype was seen more than once but under ten times. This rearrangement joins TRBV6-5 to TRBJ2-5; TRBD2 agrees at 9 bases. J was trimmed by 0 bases and V by 2 bases; bases with no gene match: 4. Germline CDR1 and CDR2: MNHEY and SVGAGI. The CDR3 loop spans 16 amino acids. The CDR3 region is CASSYVAGEYQETQYF. The CDR3 DNA reads TGTGCCAGCAGTTACGTAGCGGGAGAGTACCAAGAGACCCAGTACTTC.

The rearrangement joins TRBV10-3 to TRBJ2-7; D is unclear. The DNA matches TRBJ2-5 better at its end, which makes the J call doubtful. Germline-derived CDR1 and CDR2 are ENHRY and SYGVKD. The CDR3 loop spans 15 amino acids. The CDR3 is CAISERGIPQETQYF. DNA of the CDR3: TGTGCCATCAGTGAGCGTGGGATACCACAAGAGACCCAGTACTTC.

The chain recombines TRBV29-1 with TRBJ2-7; D may be TRBD2 (5 bases). The end of the DNA is better explained by TRBJ2-5, so the J call may be wrong. There are 15 residues in the CDR3. Germline loops: CDR1 SQVTM, CDR2 ANQGSEA. Written as DNA, the CDR3 is TGCAGCGTCGAGGGTAGGGCGGCCTACCAAGAGACCCAGTACTTC. Encoded protein: CSVEGRAAYQETQYF.

A word on this clonotype: This sequence may be a read error, since a much larger clone differs from it by one base. This rearrangement joins TRBV29-1 to TRBJ2-7, with D hard to call. V was trimmed by 0 bases and J by 0 bases, leaving 3 bases between them. Germline lookup yields CDR1 SQVTM and CDR2 ANQGSEA. The CDR3 totals 12 residues. The CDR3 loop is CSVEESSYEQYF. Written as DNA, the CDR3 is TGCAGCGTTGAAGAGAGCTCCTACGAGCAGTACTTC.

The sample holds one count of this clonotype. V gene TRBV18 combines with J gene TRBJ2-5; D is unclear. The J call is doubtful: the DNA matches TRBJ2-1 better. The CDR3 sequence is 13 residues long. CDR1 and CDR2 (germline): KGHSH, LQKENI. This CDR3 reads CASSPGLQETQFF. The CDR3 DNA reads as TGTGCCAGCTCACCAGGTTTACAAGAGACCCAGTTCTTC.

This chain links TRBV5-1 with TRBJ1-1, with TRBD1 as a possible D gene (5 bases). The V gene's germline CDR1 is SGHRS and CDR2 YFSETQ. V was clipped by 1 base and J by 4 bases, with 8 bases between them. The CDR3 sequence is 13 residues long. The CDR3 region has the DNA TGCGCCAGCAGCTTGAGAGGGGCCACTGAAGCTTTCTTT. As protein: CASSLRGATEAFF.

The chain is built from TRBV12-3 or TRBV12-4 and TRBJ2-3; 8 positions agree with TRBD2. V trimming: 4 bases; J trimming: 4 bases; junction bases outside the gene matches: 10. The CDR3 runs to 16 residues. DNA of the CDR3: TGTGCCAGCAGTTCCCCAGCGGGAGTCAGGGCAGATACGCAGTATTTT. The encoded protein is CASSSPAGVRADTQYF.

The chain employs TRBV5-1 and TRBJ1-1, with no clear D. The CDR3 extends over 13 amino acids. Trimming took 0 bases from V and 4 from J, leaving 7 bases between them. Germline V gene lookup returns CDR1 SGHRS and CDR2 YFSETQ. The chain's CDR3 is CASSLVRGTEAFF. In nucleotides, the CDR3 is TGCGCCAGCAGCTTGGTAAGAGGCACTGAAGCTTTCTTT.

This clonotype was recorded once. The J gene is TRBJ2-5, the V gene TRBV21-1. TRBV21-1 represents a pseudogene. This CDR3 spans 15 amino acids. CDR3 nucleotides: TGTGCCAGCAGCAAAGTCAATGGGGAAAAAGAGACCCAGTACTTC. Translation gives CASSKVNGEKETQYF.

The chain combines TRBV19 with TRBJ2-3; D not certain. Germline loops: CDR1 LNHDA, CDR2 SQIVND (reference sequence). This CDR3 is 14 amino acids long. V was pared by 3 bases and J by 2 bases, with 9 bases between. The CDR3 loop is CASSIQQYTDTQYF. The CDR3 nucleotides are TGTGCCAGTAGTATCCAGCAATACACAGATACGCAGTATTTT.